The 9 T cell receptor beta chains below all came from one sample that was sequenced in a study of OX40 agonist ivuxolimab in advanced cancers. Produced via immunoSEQ multiplex PCR; TCRdb's table is partial and in-frame only. In the table there are 65,000 to 75,000 clones, 80% to 85% of which are singletons. This specimen was CD4+ or CD8+ T cells sorted from blood, taken in a trial of the OX40 agonist ivuxolimab. Receptor source: an adult with an advanced solid tumor such as melanoma, head and neck, liver or kidney cancer.

V and J are TRBV12-5 and TRBJ1-4; D is possibly TRBD1 (6 bases). In germline, CDR1 is LGHNT, CDR2 FRNRAP. The CDR3 has 14 amino acids. V lost 7 bases and J 7 bases, leaving 16 bases between the germline ends. The CDR3 DNA is TGTGCTAGTGCCCGGGACCAGGGGAGTGAAAAACTGTTTTTT. This sequence encodes CASARDQGSEKLFF.

This chain connects TRBV10-3 to TRBJ1-3; weak D call: TRBD1 (6 bases). Germline V gives CDR1 ENHRY, CDR2 SYGVKD. The CDR3 spans 19 residues. Trimming cost V 5 bases and J 3 bases, with 26 bases left between them. CDR3 in amino acids: CAISYNVGLGASSGNTIYF. The CDR3 nucleotides are TGTGCCATCAGTTATAACGTGGGTCTGGGGGCTTCTAGTGGAAACACCATATATTTT.

CDR3 residues: CASRENTEAFF. The CDR3 nucleotides read TGCGCCAGCAGGGAGAACACTGAAGCTTTCTTT. This chain joins TRBV5-1 and TRBJ1-1; D remains ambiguous. The CDR3 is 11 residues long. The germline V gene has CDR1 SGHRS and CDR2 YFSETQ. Trimming left V 5 bases short and J 1 base short, with 3 bases between.

CDR3 nucleotides: TGTGCCAGCAGTGCAACCTACAATGAGCAGTTCTTC. Translation gives CASSATYNEQFF. The gene calls are TRBV6-5 and TRBJ2-1; D ambiguous. Germline V gives CDR1 MNHEY, CDR2 SVGAGI. CDR3 length: 12 residues. Trimming shortened V by 5 bases and J by 2 bases, and 4 bases separated the two germline ends.

J is TRBJ2-3 and V is TRBV27; no firm D call. The CDR3 loop spans 13 amino acids. From germline, CDR1 is MNHEY and CDR2 SMNVEV (reference sequence). V dropped 3 bases and J dropped 13 bases, with 17 bases sitting between them. CDR3 region: CASSFSRENKEYF. For the CDR3, the DNA is TGTGCCAGCAGTTTTTCCCGCGAGAACAAGGAGTATTTT.

The chain combines TRBV15 with TRBJ2-5, with D possibly matching TRBD2 (6 bases). Germline lookup yields CDR1 LNHNV and CDR2 YYDKDF (reference sequence). The CDR3 is made up of 14 amino acids. Trimming stripped 1 base from V and 5 bases from J, with 11 bases between. The CDR3 bases are TGTGCCACCAGCAGAGTGGGGGGAGGTGAGACCCAGTACTTC. It specifies CATSRVGGGETQYF. The full variable domain, its missing parts supplied by reference TRBV15 and TRBJ2-5, is DAMVIQNPRYQVTQFGKPVTLSCSQTLNHNVMYWYQQKSSQAPKLLFHYYDKDFNNEADTPDNFQSRRPNTSFCFLDIRSPGLGDTAMYLCATSRVGGGETQYFGPGTRLLVL.

This clone was detected once. This chain's CDR3 is CASSLEGFDYGYTF. CDR3 DNA: TGTGCCAGCAGCTTAGAGGGGTTTGACTATGGCTACACCTTC. The chain uses TRBV7-9 and TRBJ1-2; tentative D call: TRBD1 (5 bases). Germline CDR1 SEHNR, CDR2 FQNEAQ (reference sequence). V was clipped by 1 base and J by 3 bases, with 9 bases between them. The CDR3 consists of 14 residues.

The chain recombines TRBV7-7 with TRBJ2-5; D is tentatively TRBD1 or TRBD2 (6 bases each). The V gene's germline CDR1 is SSHAT and CDR2 FNYEAQ (reference sequence). The CDR3 totals 15 residues. Trimming pared 1 base from V and 5 bases from J, leaving 14 bases between. The CDR3 DNA is TGTGCCAGCAGCTTAGACTCGGGGGCCTTTGAGACCCAGTACTTC. It encodes CASSLDSGAFETQYF.

This clone was counted a few times. Other DNA sequences in the same sample also yield this CDR3. V is TRBV18 and J is TRBJ1-2; 9 nucleotides line up with TRBD1. V dropped 3 bases and J dropped 8; count of bases not matched to a gene: 4. CDR1 is KGHSH, CDR2 LQKENI, per germline. The length of the CDR3 is 13 residues. CDR3 nucleotide sequence: TGTGCCAGCTCACCCGGACAGGGGAACGGCTACACCTTC. It specifies CASSPGQGNGYTF.